The sequence of this T cell receptor beta chain was determined in a study of T cell responses to AZD1222 COVID-19 vaccine listed by TCRdb under 2021. In terms of the full investigation: A total of 233 trial participants underwent TCR sequencing, of whom about 200 received two doses of AZD1222 and around 26 received two doses of the MenACWY control vaccine. Trial participants were enrolled into age subgroups of 18-55, 56-69 and 70-plus years, which contained approximately 150, 28 and 58 TCR-sequenced participants, respectively.

Comment on this clone: This receptor's antigen is unknown. Per-nucleotide qualities are absent, and no much larger clonotype sits a single base away.

CDR1 and CDR2 were assigned from the germline V gene as ENHRY and SYGVKD. V is cut back by 4 bases and J by 6 bases, with 6 bases in the junction unmatched. CDR3 length: 14 amino acids, cysteine to phenylalanine. CDR3 DNA only is kept here, 42 bases in frame from base 1. Summary of the overall study and its limitations: Conclusions about previously exposed vaccinees were limited because only six AZD1222 recipients were SARS-CoV-2 seropositive at baseline. CD4 TCRs associated with the vaccine covered the entire spike protein, and the dominant responses were in regions 160-218 and 743-854. Most participants were white British and females outnumbered males, and the authors suggested that clonal diversity may have been underestimated. After two AZD1222 doses, both the breadth and the depth of spike-specific TCRs were significantly higher than at day 0 and than in MenACWY recipients. In the small 56-69-year group, the increase in depth fell short of significance, most likely because of low power. Because no day 14 peak-response samples were available, the repertoires could be characterized only after the peak T cell response. Nearly half of unique spike-specific TCRs reportedly recognized epitopes outside regions mutated in the B.1.351 and B.1.1.7 variants.

The CDR3 regions of human TCRbeta chains were analyzed by immunosequencing. Per the authors' processing: Repertoire TCRs were matched against a reference library of SARS-CoV-2-specific TCRs generated with the MIRA antigen-specificity platform. Breadth meant the fraction of unique TCRs that were SARS-CoV-2-associated, whereas depth meant the fraction of total T cells that were SARS-CoV-2-associated. Using the MIRA data, every spike-specific TCR was mapped to the spike region that the TCR reacted to and assigned to either a CD4 or a CD8 class. Log10-transformed breadth and depth values were compared by one-way ANOVA with Sidak's multiple comparisons tests. TCRdb retrieved this table from immuneACCESS and kept in-frame rearrangements only. Not all clones are present; in checked studies, unresolved V genes account for under half, and no reason is known for the remainder. Clone size and V and J calls were adopted from that table, with D and trimming inferred from the DNA. Recorded for this sample are nearly 95,000 clones; 80% to 90% of them occurred a single time. About 2.5% of the sample is in the top ten clones.

According to the study, the label for this sample's time point signals: about 28 days (+/-7) after the second vaccine dose. AZD1222 recipients with second doses at about 4 weeks or about 12 weeks were pooled, because spike-specific TCR depth and breadth did not differ between schedules. Vaccinee samples were obtained from the UK trials COV001 and COV002, which included a single-blind randomized controlled phase 2/3 trial of AZD1222 (ChAdOx1 nCoV-19) in healthy adults. For TCRbeta chain sequencing, PBMC samples from trial participants were taken at day 0 and at day 28 after the second dose. Sequences were derived from peripheral blood, sampled 28 days after the second AZD1222 dose. The rearranged chain carries TRBV10-3 and TRBJ2-1, with 7 middle bases fitting TRBD1. This TCR was sampled from an adult who received the AZD1222 COVID-19 vaccine. This receptor has the CDR3 CAISAGDSFNEQFF. The nucleotide sequence is TGTGCCATCAGTGCTGGGGACAGCTTCAATGAGCAGTTCTTC.